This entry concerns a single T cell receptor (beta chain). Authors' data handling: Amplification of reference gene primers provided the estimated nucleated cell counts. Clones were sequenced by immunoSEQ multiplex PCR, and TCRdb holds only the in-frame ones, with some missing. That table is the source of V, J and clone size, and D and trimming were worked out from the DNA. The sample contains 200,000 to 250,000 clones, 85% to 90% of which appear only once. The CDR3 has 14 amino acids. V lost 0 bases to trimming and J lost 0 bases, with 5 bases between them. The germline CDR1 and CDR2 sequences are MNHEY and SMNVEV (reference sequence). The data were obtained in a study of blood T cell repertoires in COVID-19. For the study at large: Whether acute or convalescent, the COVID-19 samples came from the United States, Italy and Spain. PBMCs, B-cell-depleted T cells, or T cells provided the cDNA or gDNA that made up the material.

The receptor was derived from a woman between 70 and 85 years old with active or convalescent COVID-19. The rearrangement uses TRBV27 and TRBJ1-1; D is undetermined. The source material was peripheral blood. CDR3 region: CASSLSPVNTEAFF. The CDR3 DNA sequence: TGTGCCAGCAGTTTATCCCCAGTGAACACTGAAGCTTTCTTT.